This T cell receptor beta chain was obtained from a study of blood T cell repertoires in COVID-19. Study at large: The United States, Italy and Spain were the sources of the acute and convalescent COVID-19 samples. T cells, B-cell-depleted T cells, or PBMCs provided the cDNA or gDNA that served as material.

Original processing methods: Amplification of reference gene primers provided the estimated nucleated cell counts. Assay: immunoSEQ multiplex PCR; the TCRdb copy retains only in-frame clones and omits some. V and J calls plus clone size are reproduced from that table; the DNA served to infer D and trimming. The sample shows around 99,000 clones, 80% to 90% of them seen only once. The sequenced sample was peripheral blood. This TCR derives from a human donor in a cohort sampled during active COVID-19.

The CDR3: CASSPPGNRVGEQYF. CDR3 coding DNA: TGCGCCAGCAGCCCCCCTGGGAACAGGGTGGGAGAGCAGTACTTC. The chain employs TRBV4-1 and TRBJ2-7; the D gene is possibly TRBD1 (6 bases). CDR1 MGHRA and CDR2 YSYEKL come from the germline V gene. The length of the CDR3 is 15 residues. The germline V and J ends were trimmed by 4 bases and 7 bases, with 20 bases remaining between them.